This entry lists 20 T cell receptor beta chains sequenced from one sample in a study of blood T cell repertoires in COVID-19. Data came from immunoSEQ multiplex PCR; TCRdb stores just in-frame clones and leaves some out. The sample holds some 260,000 clones, 75% to 90% seen once. Sequenced: peripheral blood. The receptors come from a woman aged 70 to 79 with COVID-19, enrolled during active disease.

The chain links TRBV29-1 to TRBJ1-2; D is perhaps TRBD1 (6 bases). Trimming cost V 6 bases and J 8 bases, with 22 bases left between them. CDR1 and CDR2 (germline): SQVTM, ANQGSEA. This CDR3 has 14 residues. CDR3 sequence: CSVETGVGLVGYTF. CDR3 in DNA: TGCAGCGTCGAGACAGGAGTTGGGTTGGTCGGCTACACCTTC.

The chain couples TRBV6-5 to TRBJ1-3; 8 positions agree with TRBD1. The CDR3 length is 15 residues. Germline assignment: CDR1 MNHEY and CDR2 SVGAGI. V shed 6 bases and J 3 bases; nucleotides not matched to a gene: 7. This CDR3 reads CASRKTGGSGNTIYF. CDR3 sequence (DNA): TGTGCCAGCAGGAAAACAGGGGGTAGTGGAAACACCATATATTTT.

J is TRBJ2-1 and V is TRBV6-1; 9 nucleotides agree with TRBD1. Per the germline V gene, CDR1 is MNHNS and CDR2 is SASEGT. The CDR3 spans 16 residues. Trimming took 4 bases from V and 9 from J; bases not matched to a gene: 13. CDR3 in amino acids: CASSATGTGRYVEQFF. In nucleotides, the CDR3 is TGTGCCAGCAGTGCTACCGGGACAGGGAGGTATGTTGAGCAGTTCTTC.

The chain links TRBV11-3 to TRBJ1-1, with TRBD1 as a possible D gene (5 bases). V shed 5 bases and J shed 5 bases, with 18 bases lying between them. CDR3 length: 15 amino acids. CDR1 SGHNT and CDR2 YENEEA come from the germline V gene. The CDR3 spells CASSHRGGARTEAFF. Written as DNA, the CDR3 is TGTGCCAGCAGCCACCGTGGAGGGGCGAGGACTGAAGCTTTCTTT. The variable domain in full, completed from reference TRBV11-3 and TRBJ1-1, reads EAGVVQSPRYKIIEKKQPVAFWCNPISGHNTLYWYLQNLGQGPELLIRYENEEAVDDSQLPKDRFSAERLKGVDSTLKIQPAELGDSAVYLCASSHRGGARTEAFFGQGTRLTVV.

The gene calls are TRBV11-2 and TRBJ1-4, with a possible D match to TRBD1 (5 bases). This CDR3 spans 15 amino acids. Trimming shortened V by 1 base and J by 4 bases, and 10 bases separated the two germline ends. CDR1 is SGHAT and CDR2 is FQNNGV in the germline V gene. The CDR3 is CASSLGGTGNEKLFF. The DNA for the CDR3 is TGTGCCAGCAGCTTAGGCGGGACGGGTAATGAAAAACTGTTTTTT.

V and J are TRBV9 and TRBJ2-7, with D perhaps matching TRBD1 (5 bases). Trimming took 3 bases from V and 3 from J, leaving 10 bases between them. Germline V lookup: CDR1 SGDLS, CDR2 YYNGEE. The CDR3 runs 13 residues. CDR3 residues: CASSGTTDYEQYF. CDR3 in DNA: TGTGCCAGCAGCGGGACGACAGACTACGAGCAGTACTTC.

The rearrangement links TRBV7-3 to TRBJ2-3; tentatively, D is TRBD2 (5 bases). CDR1 is SGHTA, CDR2 FQGTGA, per germline. The CDR3 runs to 12 residues. Trimming shortened V by 3 bases and J by 8 bases, and 9 bases separated the two germline ends. This CDR3 reads CASSFTRGTQYF. The DNA of the CDR3 is TGTGCCAGCAGCTTTACACGGGGTACGCAGTATTTT.

CDR3 nucleotide sequence: TGTGCCATCACCGGGACTAGCGATACCGGGGAGCTGTTTTTT. It is translated as CAITGTSDTGELFF. The chain recombines TRBV10-3 with TRBJ2-2; 10 positions match TRBD2. Germline-derived CDR1 and CDR2 are ENHRY and SYGVKD. The length of the CDR3 is 14 residues. The V and J ends lost 7 bases and 5 bases, in that order; junction bases with no gene match: 4.

The genes are TRBV6-8 and TRBJ1-1, with D unclear. Germline lookup yields CDR1 MNHGY and CDR2 SAAAGT. The CDR3 spans 12 residues. V was trimmed by 4 bases and J by 5 bases, leaving 8 bases between them. The CDR3 loop reads CASSSRWTEAFF. Here the CDR3 DNA reads TGTGCCAGCAGTTCCCGGTGGACTGAAGCTTTCTTT.

The V gene is TRBV25-1, the J gene TRBJ1-2; D is uncertain. The germline gives CDR1 MGHDK, CDR2 SYGVNS. The CDR3 spans 13 residues. V lost 4 bases to trimming and J lost 8 bases, with 14 bases between them. CDR3 sequence: CASSATGKTGYTF. For the CDR3, the DNA is TGTGCCAGCAGTGCCACGGGAAAGACGGGCTACACCTTC.

This clone showed up just once. The chain uses TRBV5-1 and TRBJ2-7; tentative D call: TRBD1 (5 bases). Trimming left V 0 bases short and J 1 base short, with 11 bases between. The V gene's germline CDR1 is SGHRS and CDR2 YFSETQ. The CDR3 has 15 residues. The CDR3 loop is CASSLGGAVSYEQYF. For the CDR3, the DNA is TGCGCCAGCAGCTTGGGTGGGGCCGTGTCCTACGAGCAGTACTTC.

This clone was detected once. The rearrangement joins TRBV6-5 to TRBJ1-6, with TRBD1 matching 7 bases. Germline V CDR1 and CDR2: MNHEY, SVGAGI. The CDR3 spans 14 residues. V dropped 8 bases and J dropped 9; count of bases not matched to a gene: 10. CDR3 in amino acids: CASWGQGDGSPLHF. In DNA form, the CDR3 reads TGTGCCAGCTGGGGCCAGGGGGATGGTTCACCCCTCCACTTT.

The V and J genes are TRBV6-5 and TRBJ1-1, with D hard to call. The CDR3 contains 13 residues. CDR1 MNHEY and CDR2 SVGAGI come from the germline V gene. V lost 0 bases to trimming and J lost 6 bases, with 8 bases between them. The CDR3 region has the DNA TGTGCCAGCAGTTACTCAAACGGGGCTGAAGCTTTCTTT. It specifies CASSYSNGAEAFF.

This chain joins TRBV28 and TRBJ2-7; D uncertain. This CDR3 contains 14 residues. V lost 7 bases to trimming and J lost 0 bases, with 13 bases between them. Looked up from germline, CDR1 is MDHEN and CDR2 is SYDVKM. The CDR3 spells CASKRQFISYEQYF. The CDR3 DNA follows: TGTGCCAGCAAGAGGCAGTTCATCTCCTACGAGCAGTACTTC.

A single count supports this clone. V and J are TRBV6-1 and TRBJ1-4; TRBD1 matches 9 bases. Germline CDR1 reads MNHNS; CDR2 reads SASEGT. The CDR3 length is 19 residues. With 4 bases clipped from V and 8 bases from J, the junction kept 20 bases outside the gene matches. The CDR3: CASSAYPPGQGTIREKLFF. The CDR3 region has the DNA TGTGCCAGCAGTGCGTACCCACCGGGACAGGGTACAATAAGGGAAAAACTGTTTTTT.

This chain uses TRBV7-6 with TRBJ1-2, with 7 positions matching TRBD1. The length of the CDR3 is 15 residues. The germline CDR1 and CDR2 sequences are SGHVS and FNYEAQ. The trim removed 0 bases at V and 2 bases at J, leaving 3 bases unmatched. CDR3 coding DNA: TGTGCCAGCAGCTTAGCAGGGGGCGCAAACTATGGCTACACCTTC. Translating gives CASSLAGGANYGYTF.

This chain uses TRBV7-9 with TRBJ2-7; 8 bases map to TRBD1. The CDR3 consists of 15 residues. V shed 9 bases and J 5 bases; nucleotides not matched to a gene: 15. The germline V gene has CDR1 SEHNR and CDR2 FQNEAQ (reference sequence). The CDR3 reads CARPTYRDRNDEQYF. The CDR3 coding sequence is TGTGCCAGACCTACCTACCGGGACAGGAACGACGAGCAGTACTTC.

The sample holds a few counts of this clone. J is TRBJ1-1 and V is TRBV6-5; unclear D gene. The CDR3 extends over 13 amino acids. V was clipped by 7 bases and J by 3 bases, with 12 bases between them. Germline CDR1 is MNHEY and CDR2 is SVGAGI. The CDR3 sequence is CASKRGFDTEAFF. CDR3 in DNA: TGTGCCAGCAAGCGAGGGTTCGACACTGAAGCTTTCTTT.

The chain couples TRBV28 to TRBJ1-6; TRBD1 matches 10 bases. Per the germline V gene, CDR1 is MDHEN and CDR2 is SYDVKM. After removal of 4 bases from V and 9 bases from J, the junction contained 6 bases not matched to a gene. The CDR3 is 15 residues long. CDR3 coding DNA: TGTGCCAGCAGTTCCGGGACAGGGGTGGGTTCACCCCTCCACTTT. Its protein product is CASSSGTGVGSPLHF.

The chain carries TRBV9 and TRBJ2-7; D perhaps matches TRBD1 (6 bases). This CDR3 comprises 15 residues. Germline-derived CDR1 and CDR2 are SGDLS and YYNGEE. The germline V and J ends were trimmed by 6 bases and 1 base, with 17 bases remaining between them. The CDR3 protein is CASTPGDASSYEQYF. The CDR3, as DNA: TGTGCCAGCACCCCAGGGGATGCTAGTTCCTACGAGCAGTACTTC.